The entry below gives a single T cell receptor (beta chain) sequence along with its context. TCRdb's copy holds only in-frame clones and misses some; the assay was immunoSEQ multiplex PCR. The sample consists of around 49,000 clones, approximately 81% of them appearing once. The sample comes from a study of T cells in tumors after PD-1 blockade. Study information: Patients had no prior checkpoint blockade, systemic immunosuppressants, or anti-cancer therapy within 4 weeks. Either cemiplimab 350 mg every 2 weeks or pembrolizumab 200 mg every 3 weeks was given. A subset received ongoing vismodegib 150 mg daily alongside anti-PD-1 therapy.

The V gene's germline CDR1 is MDHEN and CDR2 SYDVKM. The germline V and J ends were trimmed by 2 bases and 4 bases, with 20 bases remaining between them. CDR3 length equals 17 residues. Template: tumor biopsy or peripheral blood genomic DNA, roughly 550-6,500 ng per sample. The source was PBMCs, collected before anti-PD-1 treatment. This chain uses TRBV28 with TRBJ1-2; the D gene is possibly TRBD1 (6 bases). This clonotype originated in a human donor with basal cell carcinoma. CDR3 nucleotide sequence: TGTGCCAGCAGTTTAGGGGGCTTCATAGGAGGGACCTATGGCTACACCTTC. It translates to CASSLGGFIGGTYGYTF.